There are a few counts of the clone carrying this T cell receptor beta chain. Trimming left V 9 bases short and J 13 bases short, with 13 bases between. The germline CDR1 and CDR2 sequences are WSHSY and SAAADI. The CDR3 runs 10 residues. Original processing notes: By means of reference gene primer amplification, nucleated cell counts were estimated. Measured with immunoSEQ multiplex PCR; TCRdb has only the in-frame clones, and not every one. The DNA gave D and trimming, while V, J and clone size come from that table. The sample yields 250,000 to 350,000 clones, about 81% seen once. The sample is drawn from a study of blood T cell repertoires in COVID-19. Looking at the study overall: Whether acute or convalescent, the COVID-19 samples came from the United States, Italy and Spain.

This sequence joins TRBV10-2 and TRBJ2-1, with TRBD1 as a possible D gene (5 bases). The receptor was derived from a human donor with COVID-19, enrolled during active disease. The donor label of this sample is uncertain. Material for sequencing was peripheral blood. The chain's CDR3 is CASFGATQFF. Here the CDR3 DNA reads TGCGCCAGTTTTGGGGCTACCCAGTTCTTC.